This TCR beta chain appears in the sequencing data of a study of T cell repertoires in aging, cancer and after chemotherapy. Study-level information: Healthy donor repertoires were recorded over several months to years and showed clear clonal overlap.

Amplification of TCR beta used genomic DNA extracted from peripheral blood. A mixed TRB-A/B primer pool amplified rearranged TRB by multiplex touch-down PCR. TCRdb ran MiXCR on the multiplex PCR reads and lists one entry per CDR3 protein. The data show over 8,500 distinct CDR3 sequences, roughly 24% seen once. This CDR3 spans 17 amino acids. The V gene's germline CDR1 is DFQATT and CDR2 SNEGSKA (reference sequence). V lost 5 bases to trimming and J lost 2 bases, with 21 bases between them. The sequence came from a human donor in good health. Specimen: blood. The chain links TRBV20-1 to TRBJ1-4, with D hard to call. The CDR3 DNA follows: TGCAGTGCTCCCATCCGGGGAATCTTGGGGACTAATGAAAAACTGTTTTTT. It is translated as CSAPIRGILGTNEKLFF.